One and the same sample provided the 10 T cell receptor beta chains below, sequenced in a study of blood T cell repertoires in COVID-19. Measured with immunoSEQ multiplex PCR; TCRdb has only the in-frame clones, and not every one. This table has some 210,000 clones, 92% appearing once. What was sequenced was peripheral blood. The receptor source for this set is a man aged 60 to 69 with COVID-19, enrolled during active disease.

This clone was seen a few times. This rearrangement joins TRBV30 to TRBJ1-2, with D possibly matching TRBD1 (6 bases). Looked up from germline, CDR1 is GTSNPN and CDR2 is SVGIG (reference sequence). Trimming stripped 0 bases from V and 8 bases from J, with 16 bases between. This CDR3 has 14 residues. The CDR3 loop is CAWSVARKGGGYTF. The CDR3 DNA is TGTGCCTGGAGTGTAGCCCGGAAGGGGGGGGGCTACACCTTC.

The genes are TRBV19 and TRBJ2-6, with 7 nucleotides matching TRBD1. Germline CDR1 reads LNHDA; CDR2 reads SQIVND (reference sequence). Trimming cost V 8 bases and J 0 bases; bases outside gene matches: 16. CDR3 length equals 19 residues. The DNA for the CDR3 is TGTGCCAGTGCCCGGGACAGCACAAAGAGCCTCTCTGGGGCCAACGTCCTGACTTTC. Translating it yields CASARDSTKSLSGANVLTF.

The chain has TRBV18 and TRBJ2-3; 9 positions match TRBD1. Germline V CDR1 and CDR2: KGHSH, LQKENI. The CDR3 runs to 18 residues. V gave up 3 bases and J gave up 2 bases; unmatched junction bases: 12. The CDR3, as DNA: TGTGCCAGCTCACCCGAGACAGGGGGGGTCCGCCACACAGATACGCAGTATTTT. Its protein is CASSPETGGVRHTDTQYF.

As DNA, the CDR3 is TGTGCCAGCAGCGTAGCCACATCTGGGGCCAACGTCCTGACTTTC. Its translation: CASSVATSGANVLTF. The J gene is TRBJ2-6, the V gene TRBV9; D is uncertain. Germline CDR1 is SGDLS and CDR2 is YYNGEE. The CDR3 is made up of 15 amino acids. V was shortened by 0 bases and J by 1 base, with 5 bases between the two germline ends.

The V call is TRBV5-5, the J call TRBJ1-6, with 9 bases aligning to TRBD1. Per germline, CDR1 SGHKS and CDR2 YYEKEE (reference sequence). CDR3 size: 16 residues. With 2 bases clipped from V and 11 bases from J, the junction kept 11 bases outside the gene matches. For the CDR3, the DNA is TGTGCCAGCAGCTTTTCGGGACAGGGTTTAGGGGCACCCCTCCACTTT. Its protein is CASSFSGQGLGAPLHF.

This chain joins TRBV5-6 and TRBJ2-1; possibly TRBD2 for D (5 bases). The CDR3 totals 17 residues. V lost 4 bases and J lost 5, with 22 bases in between. Per germline, CDR1 SGHDT and CDR2 YYEEEE. Written as DNA, the CDR3 is TGTGCCAGCAGCGCACAATGGGGTCGGGGAGTCAACAATGAGCAGTTCTTC. As protein: CASSAQWGRGVNNEQFF.

The genes are TRBV5-4 and TRBJ1-6; D not certain. The ends were cut back, 1 base at V and 10 bases at J, with 6 bases in the middle. The CDR3 has 12 residues. The germline gives CDR1 SGHNT, CDR2 YYREEE (reference sequence). CDR3 amino acids: CASSLTDSPLHF. CDR3 nucleotide sequence: TGTGCCAGCAGCTTGACAGACTCACCCCTCCACTTT.

This clone came up a few times. The chain has TRBV6-5 and TRBJ2-7; maybe TRBD1 (5 bases). The CDR3 sequence is 13 residues long. V was clipped by 5 bases and J by 2 bases, with 10 bases between them. Germline-derived CDR1 and CDR2 are MNHEY and SVGAGI. The CDR3 sequence is CASSTGPTYEQYF. CDR3 nucleotide sequence: TGTGCCAGCAGTACAGGCCCGACCTACGAGCAGTACTTC.

The chain is built from TRBV18 and TRBJ1-3, with D tentatively TRBD1 (6 bases). The CDR3 totals 17 residues. Germline CDR1 reads KGHSH; CDR2 reads LQKENI. CDR3 sequence: CATSYEQGSLSGNTIYF. The CDR3 DNA follows: TGTGCTACCTCATATGAACAGGGCTCACTCTCTGGAAACACCATATATTTT.

The chain recombines TRBV5-1 with TRBJ2-3; 7 nucleotides align to TRBD2. CDR3 size: 16 residues. Germline V lookup: CDR1 SGHRS, CDR2 YFSETQ. V shed 3 bases, J shed 1 base, and the junction held 8 bases outside the gene matches. CDR3 DNA sequence: TGCGCCAGCAGCTCAGCAGGGAGGGGAGGCACAGATACGCAGTATTTT. It specifies CASSSAGRGGTDTQYF.